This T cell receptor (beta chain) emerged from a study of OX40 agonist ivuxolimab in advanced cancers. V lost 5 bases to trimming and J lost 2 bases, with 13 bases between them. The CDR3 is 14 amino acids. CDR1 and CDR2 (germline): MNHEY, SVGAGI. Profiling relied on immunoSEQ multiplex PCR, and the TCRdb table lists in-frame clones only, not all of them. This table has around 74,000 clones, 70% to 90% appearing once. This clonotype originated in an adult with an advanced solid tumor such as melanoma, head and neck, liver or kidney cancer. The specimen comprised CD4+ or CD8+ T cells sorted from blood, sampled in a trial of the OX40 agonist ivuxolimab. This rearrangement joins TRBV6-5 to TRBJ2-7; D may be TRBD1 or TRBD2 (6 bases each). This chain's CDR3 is CASSEGGLTYEQYF. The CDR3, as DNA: TGTGCCAGCAGTGAAGGGGGACTCACCTACGAGCAGTACTTC.